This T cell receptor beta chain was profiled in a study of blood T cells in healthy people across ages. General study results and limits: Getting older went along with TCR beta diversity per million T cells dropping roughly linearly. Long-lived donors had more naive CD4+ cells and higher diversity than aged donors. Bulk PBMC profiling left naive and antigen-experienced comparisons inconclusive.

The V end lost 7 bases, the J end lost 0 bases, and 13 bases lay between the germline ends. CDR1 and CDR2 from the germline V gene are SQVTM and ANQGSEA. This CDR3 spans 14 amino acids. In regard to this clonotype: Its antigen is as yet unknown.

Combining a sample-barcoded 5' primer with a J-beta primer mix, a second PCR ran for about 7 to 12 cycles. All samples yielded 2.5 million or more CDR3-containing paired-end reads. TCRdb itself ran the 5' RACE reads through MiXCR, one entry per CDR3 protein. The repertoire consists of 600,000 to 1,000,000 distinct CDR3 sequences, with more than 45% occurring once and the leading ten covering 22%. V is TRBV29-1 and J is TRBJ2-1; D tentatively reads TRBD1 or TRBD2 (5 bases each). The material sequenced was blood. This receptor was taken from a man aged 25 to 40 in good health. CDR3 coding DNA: TGCAGCGCATACGGGACGGACTCCTACAATGAGCAGTTCTTC. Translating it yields CSAYGTDSYNEQFF.